This TCR beta chain comes out of a study of blood T cell repertoires in COVID-19. Study-level background: Material from acute and convalescent COVID-19 was sourced from the United States, Italy and Spain. The cDNA or gDNA used as material had been derived from T cells, B-cell-depleted T cells, or PBMCs.

This clone has a single count. Other nucleotide sequences in the sample specify the same CDR3. Original handling: For nucleated cells, counts were estimated from reference gene primer amplification. Assay used: immunoSEQ multiplex PCR; TCRdb lists only in-frame clones, some missing. V, J and clone size derive from that table, while D and trimming were established from the DNA sequence. The repertoire holds under 200,000 clones, with around four fifths as singletons. The CDR3 is 14 residues long. Germline V gene lookup returns CDR1 KGHSH and CDR2 LQKENI. V was trimmed by 2 bases and J by 4 bases, leaving 12 bases between them.

The TCR was taken from a woman of 80 years or more with active or convalescent COVID-19. The sample consisted of peripheral blood. V is TRBV18 and J is TRBJ2-7, with a tentative D call TRBD1 (5 bases). This CDR3 reads CASSPGQGPYEQYF. CDR3 coding DNA: TGTGCCAGCTCACCAGGGCAGGGCCCATACGAGCAGTACTTC.